The source of this T cell receptor beta chain is a study of human T cells and chemical hapten exposure. Many counts were recorded for this clonotype. Described time point: pre-sensitization, week 0. Indicated treatment: therapeutic diphenylcyclopropenone sensitization with weekly scalp DPC. TCRdb recomputed calls from the RACE reads with MiXCR, one row per CDR3 protein. The sample lists about 350,000 distinct CDR3 sequences, 5.5% occurring once. The ends were cut back, 3 bases at V and 2 bases at J, with 10 bases in the middle. There are 14 residues in the CDR3. This chain links TRBV12-3 or TRBV12-4 with TRBJ1-1; D may be TRBD1 (6 bases). The sample was whole blood, taken in connection with sensitization to the hapten diphenylcyclopropenone (DPC). The TCR sequence derives from a young woman with alopecia areata. Some clones in this sample may be carry-over from other donors' samples. This CDR3 is CASSFHRDNTEAFF. The CDR3 DNA sequence: TGTGCCAGCAGTTTTCACAGGGACAACACTGAAGCTTTCTTT.